The clone carrying this T cell receptor beta chain was counted a single time. The data originate from a study of T cell changes during pregnancy in multiple sclerosis. CDR1 SGHTA and CDR2 FQGTGA come from the germline V gene. V lost 5 bases to trimming and J lost 2 bases, with 4 bases between them. The CDR3 is 12 amino acids. Data came from immunoSEQ multiplex PCR; TCRdb stores just in-frame clones and leaves some out. Among about 55,000 clones, about 90% were seen once, and the ten largest hold 0.45% to 0.75%. The rearrangement uses TRBV7-3 and TRBJ2-1; D gene ambiguous. Sample: CD4+ T cells from peripheral blood mononuclear cells, taken in the first trimester of pregnancy. The receptor was isolated from a female donor with multiple sclerosis, enrolled in a pregnancy study. CDR3 bases: TGTGCCAGCAGCCCGGCCTACAATGAGCAGTTCTTC. Translating it yields CASSPAYNEQFF.